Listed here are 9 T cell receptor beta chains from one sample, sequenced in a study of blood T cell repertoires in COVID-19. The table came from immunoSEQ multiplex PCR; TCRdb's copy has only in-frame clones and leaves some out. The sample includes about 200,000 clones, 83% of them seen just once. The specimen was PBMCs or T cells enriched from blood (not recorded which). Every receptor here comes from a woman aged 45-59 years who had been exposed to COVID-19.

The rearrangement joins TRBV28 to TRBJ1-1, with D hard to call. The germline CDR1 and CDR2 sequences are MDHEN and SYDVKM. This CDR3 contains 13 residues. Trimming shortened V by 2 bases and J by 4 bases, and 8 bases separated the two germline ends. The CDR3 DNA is TGTGCCAGCAGTTTAGGAGGGTCCACTGAAGCTTTCTTT. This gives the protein CASSLGGSTEAFF.

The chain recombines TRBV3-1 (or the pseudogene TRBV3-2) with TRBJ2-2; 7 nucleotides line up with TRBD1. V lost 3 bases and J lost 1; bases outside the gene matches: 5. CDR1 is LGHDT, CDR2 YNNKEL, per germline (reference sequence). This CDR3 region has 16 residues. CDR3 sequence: CASSHGRTGNTGELFF. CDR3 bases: TGTGCCAGCAGCCACGGTAGGACAGGGAACACCGGGGAGCTGTTTTTT.

The CDR3 bases are TGTGCCAGCAGCACCACAGGGTCGACGCAGTATTTT. Translating gives CASSTTGSTQYF. The genes are TRBV11-3 and TRBJ2-3; perhaps TRBD1 as D (6 bases). There are 12 residues in the CDR3. Germline assignment: CDR1 SGHNT and CDR2 YENEEA. The ends were cut back, 5 bases at V and 9 bases at J, with 12 bases in the middle.

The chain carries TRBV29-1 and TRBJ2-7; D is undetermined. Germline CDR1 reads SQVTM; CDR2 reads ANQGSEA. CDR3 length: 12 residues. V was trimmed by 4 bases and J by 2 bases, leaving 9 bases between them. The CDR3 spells CSVALQTYEQYF. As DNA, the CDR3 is TGCAGCGTTGCCTTACAAACCTACGAGCAGTACTTC.

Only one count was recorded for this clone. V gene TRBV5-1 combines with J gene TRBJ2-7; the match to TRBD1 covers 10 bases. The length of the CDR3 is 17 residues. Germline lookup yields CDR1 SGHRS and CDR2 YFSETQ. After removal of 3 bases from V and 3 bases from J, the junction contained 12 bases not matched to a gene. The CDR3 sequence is CASSSSPGQGIYYEQYF. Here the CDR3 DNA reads TGCGCCAGCAGCTCGTCCCCGGGACAGGGGATTTACTACGAGCAGTACTTC.

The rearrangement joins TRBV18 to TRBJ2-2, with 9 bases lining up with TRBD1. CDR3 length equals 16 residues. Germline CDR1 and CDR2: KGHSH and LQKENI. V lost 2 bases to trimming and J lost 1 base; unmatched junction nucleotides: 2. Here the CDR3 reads CASSPEGQGNTGELFF. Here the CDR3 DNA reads TGTGCCAGCTCACCAGAGGGACAGGGGAACACCGGGGAGCTGTTTTTT.

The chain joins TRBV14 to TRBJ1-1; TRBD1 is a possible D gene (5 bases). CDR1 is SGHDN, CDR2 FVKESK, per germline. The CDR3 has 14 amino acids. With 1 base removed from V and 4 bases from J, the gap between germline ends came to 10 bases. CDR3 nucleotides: TGTGCCAGCAGCCAAGTGGGGGGGGGCACTGAAGCTTTCTTT. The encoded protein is CASSQVGGGTEAFF.

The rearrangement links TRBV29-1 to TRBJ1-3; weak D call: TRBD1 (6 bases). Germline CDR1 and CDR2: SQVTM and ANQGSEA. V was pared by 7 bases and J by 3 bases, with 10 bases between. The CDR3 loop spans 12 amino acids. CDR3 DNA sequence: TGCAGCGGACAGGATAATGGAAACACCATATATTTT. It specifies CSGQDNGNTIYF.

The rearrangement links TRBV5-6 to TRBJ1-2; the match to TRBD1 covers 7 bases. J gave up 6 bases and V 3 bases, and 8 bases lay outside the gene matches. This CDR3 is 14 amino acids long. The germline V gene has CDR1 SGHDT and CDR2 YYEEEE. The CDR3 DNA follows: TGTGCCAGCAGCTCCCCCGGGACAGTTGATGGCTACACCTTC. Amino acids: CASSSPGTVDGYTF.